The T cell receptor (beta chain) under discussion was sequenced for a study of T cell responses to AZD1222 COVID-19 vaccine (dated by TCRdb to about 2021). As for the study more broadly: TCR sequencing was performed for approximately 240 trial participants, of whom roughly 200 were given two doses of AZD1222 and 26 were given two doses of MenACWY control vaccine. Enrollment into the trials was organized by age into subgroups of 18-55, 56-69 and 70-plus years, and those subgroups contained roughly 140, 27 and 60 TCR-sequenced participants, respectively. What the study reported, not specific to this receptor: Nearly half of unique spike-specific TCRs reportedly recognized epitopes outside regions mutated in the B.1.351 and B.1.1.7 variants. The vaccine-associated CD4 TCRs covered the entire spike protein, and the dominant responses fell in regions 160-218 and 743-854. In the small 56-69-year group, the increase in depth fell short of significance, most likely because of low power. Conclusions about previously exposed vaccinees were limited because only 6 or 7 AZD1222 recipients were SARS-CoV-2 seropositive at baseline. After two AZD1222 doses, both the breadth and the depth of spike-specific TCRs were significantly higher than at day 0 and than in MenACWY recipients. Because no samples from the day 14 peak response were available, repertoires could be characterized only after the peak T cell response. Most participants were white British and females outnumbered males, and the authors suggested that clonal diversity may have been underestimated.

Of note for this clone: This clone's antigen is unknown. No per-base quality is available; no much larger clone lies one base away.

The CDR3 regions of human TCRbeta chains were analyzed by immunosequencing. In the authors' own workflow: TCRs in the repertoires were compared against a reference library of SARS-CoV-2-specific TCRs that had been generated with the MIRA antigen-specificity platform. Breadth meant the fraction of unique TCRs that were SARS-CoV-2-associated, whereas depth meant the fraction of total T cells that were SARS-CoV-2-associated. Each spike-specific TCR was assigned to its reactive spike region and to a CD4 or CD8 class using the MIRA data. Log10-transformed breadth and depth values were compared by one-way ANOVA with Sidak's multiple comparisons tests. This is the immuneACCESS table as TCRdb keeps it, with only in-frame sequences that have V and J called. A part of the clones is gone; compared with another copy, unresolved V genes explain less than half, and the rest is unexplained. V and J calls and clone size come straight from that table; D and trimming were deduced from the DNA. The sample table holds roughly 150,000 clones, of which roughly nine tenths were seen once. The top ten hold about 10% of the sample.

V was cut back by 6 bases and J by 2 bases, leaving a gap of 13 bases between them. Sequences SQVTM (CDR1) and ANQGSEA (CDR2) are obtained from the germline V gene. CDR3 length: 13 amino acids, cysteine to phenylalanine. Only the CDR3 portion is preserved as DNA: 39 bases, with reading frame beginning at the first base. The sample's time point, from its label and the paper: about 28 days (+/-7) after the second vaccine dose. AZD1222 recipients whose second dose came at about 4 weeks and those whose second dose came at about 12 weeks were combined into one group, since spike-specific TCR depth and breadth did not differ between the two schedules. Samples from vaccinated people were obtained from the UK trials COV001 and COV002, which included a single-blind randomized controlled phase 2/3 trial of AZD1222 (ChAdOx1 nCoV-19) in healthy adults. For TCRbeta chain sequencing, PBMC samples from trial participants were taken at day 0 and at day 28 after the second dose.

The sequence is built from TRBV29-1 and TRBJ1-2; the D gene identity is not certain. This material consisted of peripheral blood, taken 28 days after the second AZD1222 dose. This receptor was obtained from an adult who received the AZD1222 COVID-19 vaccine. The base sequence is TGCAGCGTCGTTTCCCAATCCAACTATGGCTACACCTTC. The encoded protein is CSVVSQSNYGYTF.